This T cell receptor beta chain was identified during a study of identical twins. This CDR3 has 17 amino acids. Per germline, CDR1 MNHNS and CDR2 SASEGT. Germline trimming cut 6 bases from V and 0 bases from J; bases unmatched to any gene: 7. TCRdb passed the 5' RACE reads through MiXCR, listing each CDR3 protein once. The profile shows about 790,000 distinct CDR3 sequences, roughly 18% of them singletons. Separately, the same data were catalogued under a study of T cells expressing NK-cell markers.

V is TRBV6-1 and J is TRBJ2-6; 8 nucleotides match TRBD1. The clonotype comes from a young woman in good health. Sequencing input: PBMCs. CDR3 bases: TGTGCCAGCAGCCGACAGGGGAGGCCCTCTGGGGCCAACGTCCTGACTTTC. It yields the protein CASSRQGRPSGANVLTF.